The rows below give T cell receptor beta chains drawn from one sample of a study of early T cells in non-severe SARS-CoV-2 infection. From the 5' RACE reads, TCRdb called clonotypes with MiXCR, one entry per CDR3 protein. Counted here are tens of thousands of distinct CDR3 sequences, 6.2% occurring once; the ten biggest clones make up approximately 6.9%. The sequences come from whole blood, collected at baseline. These receptors came from an adult who was a healthcare worker with PCR-confirmed SARS-CoV-2 infection or an uninfected control (not recorded which). Both conserved end residues are part of each CDR3. The D gene is left open where the match is weak. Not every row has a clone size; where given, it reads once, few, many or a size class.

v_gene	d_gene	j_gene	abundance	CDR3nt	CDR3aa
TRBV29-1	NA	TRBJ2-7	few	TGCAGCGCTGGACAGTCCTACGAGCAGTACTTC	CSAGQSYEQYF
TRBV11-2	TRBD2	TRBJ2-7	few	TGTGCCAGCAGTTCCTTCGGGACTAGCGCCTCCTACGAGCAGTACTTC	CASSSFGTSASYEQYF
TRBV7-9	NA	TRBJ2-7	many	TGTGCCAGCAGCTTCCCAGGGTTTGCCTACGAGCAGTACTTC	CASSFPGFAYEQYF
TRBV7-3	NA	TRBJ2-7	many	TGTGCCAGCAGCACTAGTGGGGGCTACGAGCAGTACTTC	CASSTSGGYEQYF
TRBV5-8	TRBD1	TRBJ2-1	few	TGTGCCAGCAGCACCCACGGACAGGGCTTTTGGGTGCCCGAGCAGTTCTTC	CASSTHGQGFWVPEQFF
TRBV6-6	NA	TRBJ2-2	many	TGTGCCAGCAGTTTTACAGGGTCCGACACCGGGGAGCTGTTTTTT	CASSFTGSDTGELFF
TRBV10-3	NA	TRBJ1-3	many	TGTGCCATCAGTGATAGTAGAACTGGAAACACCATATATTTT	CAISDSRTGNTIYF
TRBV28	TRBD1	TRBJ2-3	many	TGTGCCAGCAGTATGACAGGGGTAGGGCAGGATACGCAGTATTTT	CASSMTGVGQDTQYF
TRBV6-1	TRBD1	TRBJ2-7	NA	TGTGCCAGCACCCCGGACAGGAACGAGCAGTACTTC	CASTPDRNEQYF
TRBV7-3	NA	TRBJ2-1	many	TGTGCCAGCAGTTCCCCGGGACGACAATACAATGAGCAGTTCTTC	CASSSPGRQYNEQFF
TRBV9	NA	TRBJ2-7	medium-sized	TGTGCCAGCAGCTCCCCACAAGGGGCAGGGAGCTCCTACGAGCAGTACTTC	CASSSPQGAGSSYEQYF
TRBV3-1	NA	TRBJ2-5	few	TGTGCCAGCAGCCAAAAGGATGAGACCCAGTACTTC	CASSQKDETQYF